This TCR beta chain was found in a study of blood T cell repertoires in COVID-19. The CDR3 is made up of 14 amino acids. From germline, CDR1 is SEHNR and CDR2 FQNEAQ (reference sequence). Trimming removed 1 base at V and 5 bases at J, with 12 bases between. Libraries were prepared by immunoSEQ multiplex PCR; TCRdb keeps only in-frame clonotypes and omits some of them. This sample has some 120,000 clones; approximately 84% occur once, and the top ten carry under 2.5%. This sequence originates from a man aged 65 to 79 with acute or convalescent COVID-19. Sequencing was performed on peripheral blood. The chain has TRBV7-9 and TRBJ2-7, with a possible D match to TRBD1 (5 bases). The chain's CDR3 is CASSLGDSPHEQYF. Here the CDR3 DNA reads TGTGCCAGCAGCTTAGGAGACAGTCCCCACGAGCAGTACTTC.